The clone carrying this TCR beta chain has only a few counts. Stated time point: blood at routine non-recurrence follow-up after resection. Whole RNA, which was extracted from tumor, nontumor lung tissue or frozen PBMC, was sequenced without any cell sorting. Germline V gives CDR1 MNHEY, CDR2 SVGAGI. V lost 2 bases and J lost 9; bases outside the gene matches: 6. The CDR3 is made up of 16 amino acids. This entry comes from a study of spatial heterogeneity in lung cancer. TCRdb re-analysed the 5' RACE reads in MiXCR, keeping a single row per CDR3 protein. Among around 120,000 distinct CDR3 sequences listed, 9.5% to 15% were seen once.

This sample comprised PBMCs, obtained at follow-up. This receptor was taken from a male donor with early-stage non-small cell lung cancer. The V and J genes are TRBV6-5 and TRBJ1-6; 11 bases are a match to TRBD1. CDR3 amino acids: CASSYASGQGGSPLHF. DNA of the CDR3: TGTGCCAGCAGTTACGCATCGGGACAGGGGGGTTCACCCCTCCACTTT.